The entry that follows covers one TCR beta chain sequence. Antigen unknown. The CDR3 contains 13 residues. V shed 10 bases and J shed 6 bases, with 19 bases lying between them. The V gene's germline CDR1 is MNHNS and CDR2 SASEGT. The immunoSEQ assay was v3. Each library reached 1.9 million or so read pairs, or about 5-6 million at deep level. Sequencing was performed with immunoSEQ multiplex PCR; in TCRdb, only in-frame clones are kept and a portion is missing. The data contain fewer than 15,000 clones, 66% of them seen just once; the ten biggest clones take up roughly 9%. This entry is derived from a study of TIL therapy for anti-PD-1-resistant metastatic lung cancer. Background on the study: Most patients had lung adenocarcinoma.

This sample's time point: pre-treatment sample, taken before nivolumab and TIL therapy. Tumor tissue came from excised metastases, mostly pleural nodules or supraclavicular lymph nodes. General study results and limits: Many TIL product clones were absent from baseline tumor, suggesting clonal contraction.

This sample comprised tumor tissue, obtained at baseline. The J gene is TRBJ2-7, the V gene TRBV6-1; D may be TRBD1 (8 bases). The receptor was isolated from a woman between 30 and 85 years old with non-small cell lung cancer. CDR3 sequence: CATLQQGEGEQYF. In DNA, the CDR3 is TGTGCCACACTCCAACAGGGGGAGGGCGAGCAGTACTTC.